One sample yielded the 25 T cell receptor beta chains listed below, sequenced in a study of T-cell memory formation after mild COVID-19. TCRdb re-analysed the 5' RACE reads in MiXCR, keeping a single row per CDR3 protein. The data contain about 340,000 distinct CDR3 sequences, around 13% of them singletons. Sequencing was performed on PBMCs or a T cell subset sorted from them (not recorded which). The receptors come from a young man who had mild COVID-19 (a few samples of this study predate the infection). Cell type and time point are not known.

This clonotype was detected a few times. The rearrangement links TRBV10-3 to TRBJ2-1; perhaps TRBD2 as D (6 bases). The CDR3 loop spans 15 amino acids. The V gene lost 0 bases and the J gene lost 11 bases, with 17 bases spanning the gap. Per germline, CDR1 ENHRY and CDR2 SYGVKD. In DNA form, the CDR3 reads TGTGCCATCAGTGAGTCGAATCCGCTCGCGGGGAAGCAGTTCTTC. It encodes CAISESNPLAGKQFF.

This clonotype was seen a few times. V and J are TRBV12-3 or TRBV12-4 and TRBJ2-1; 10 nucleotides agree with TRBD1. With V trimmed by 0 bases and J by 9 bases, 5 bases remained unmatched. CDR3 size: 15 residues. As DNA, the CDR3 is TGTGCCAGCAGTTTAGCGACGACAGGGGGCGGTGAGCAGTTCTTC. Protein sequence: CASSLATTGGGEQFF.

This clonotype showed up just a few times. The rearrangement links TRBV6-6 to TRBJ1-2, with D perhaps matching TRBD1 (6 bases). Germline lookup yields CDR1 MNHNY and CDR2 SVGAGI (reference sequence). The ends were cut back, 5 bases at V and 4 bases at J, with 20 bases in the middle. The CDR3 is made up of 16 amino acids. The CDR3 DNA follows: TGTGCCAGCAGTCTCGAACGTGAGGGGACAATCTATGGCTACACCTTC. Its protein is CASSLEREGTIYGYTF.

CDR3 DNA sequence: TGTGCCAGCAGCTTCTCCAGTTACGAGCAGTACGTC. Residues: CASSFSSYEQYV. This chain uses TRBV21-1 with TRBJ2-7. TRBV21-1 is marked as a pseudogene. There are 12 residues in the CDR3.

This chain joins TRBV29-1 and TRBJ2-5; TRBD2 matches at 8 bases. The germline CDR1 and CDR2 sequences are SQVTM and ANQGSEA. The CDR3 sequence is 15 residues long. J was trimmed by 4 bases and V by 2 bases; bases with no gene match: 9. The CDR3 bases are TGCAGCGTTGAATTGGGTCGGGGGGGCGGAGAGACCCAGTACTTC. Translated: CSVELGRGGGETQYF.

This clonotype was detected many times. V is TRBV3-1 and J is TRBJ2-1; a possible D gene is TRBD1 (5 bases). The CDR3 consists of 14 residues. The V end lost 1 base, the J end lost 3 bases, and 7 bases lay between the germline ends. Germline lookup yields CDR1 LGHDT and CDR2 YNNKEL (reference sequence). This CDR3 is CASSQGGHYNEQFF. The DNA for the CDR3 is TGTGCCAGCAGCCAAGGCGGACACTACAATGAGCAGTTCTTC.

This chain connects TRBV9 to TRBJ1-2, with a tentative D call TRBD1 (5 bases). Germline V CDR1 and CDR2: SGDLS, YYNGEE. The CDR3 covers 15 residues. Deletions cut 4 bases from V and 2 bases from J, with 15 bases between. The CDR3 DNA sequence: TGTGCCAGCAGCCCAAGCTCTCGGGGCAACTATGGCTACACCTTC. Protein product: CASSPSSRGNYGYTF.

This clonotype was counted at least ten times. A read error may produce the germline difference seen at one junction end. The V and J genes are TRBV7-7 and TRBJ2-5; D tentatively fits TRBD1 or TRBD2 (6 bases each). The CDR3 has 14 amino acids. The germline V gene has CDR1 SSHAT and CDR2 FNYEAQ (reference sequence). The CDR3 nucleotides read TGTGCTAGCAGCTCGGGATCCGGGGGCGAGACCCAGTACTTC. Protein: CASSSGSGGETQYF.

The rearrangement uses TRBV27 and TRBJ1-2, with D hard to call. Per the germline V gene, CDR1 is MNHEY and CDR2 is SMNVEV (reference sequence). Trimming removed 5 bases from V and 4 bases from J, with 20 bases in between. This CDR3 is 16 amino acids long. The CDR3 region is CASSASRGTPGYGYTF. In DNA, the CDR3 is TGTGCCAGCAGTGCCTCCCGGGGTACCCCTGGCTATGGCTACACCTTC.

The CDR3 reads CASRVGYSPLHF. For the CDR3, the DNA is TGTGCCAGCAGGGTTGGGTACTCACCCCTCCACTTT. The rearrangement joins TRBV21-1 to TRBJ1-6. TRBV21-1 is listed as a pseudogene. This CDR3 is 12 amino acids long.

This clonotype came up a few times. The chain links TRBV4-1 to TRBJ2-6, with 7 bases matching TRBD1. Germline-derived CDR1 and CDR2 are MGHRA and YSYEKL. CDR3 length: 19 residues. J was trimmed by 0 bases and V by 3 bases; bases with no gene match: 11. CDR3 in DNA: TGCGCCAGCAGCCATGTGGACAGGCTCCTAAGCTCTGGGGCCAACGTCCTGACTTTC. Its protein is CASSHVDRLLSSGANVLTF.

This chain links TRBV4-2 with TRBJ2-7; D may match TRBD1 or TRBD2 (5 bases each). The V and J ends lost 0 bases and 6 bases respectively, with 15 bases between them. The length of the CDR3 is 15 residues. Germline CDR1 and CDR2: LGHNA and YNFKEQ. CDR3 protein: CASSQDGAGVGEQYF. The CDR3, as DNA: TGTGCCAGCAGCCAAGACGGGGCCGGGGTCGGCGAGCAGTACTTC.

Only a few counts were recorded for this clonotype. The chain joins TRBV7-3 to TRBJ1-1, with D uncertain. The germline V and J ends were trimmed by 1 base and 6 bases, with 9 bases remaining between them. This CDR3 comprises 13 residues. Germline V gene lookup returns CDR1 SGHTA and CDR2 FQGTGA. The CDR3 region has the DNA TGTGCCAGCAGCTTAATCGGCCGGGCTGAAGCTTTCTTT. Translation: CASSLIGRAEAFF. The whole variable domain, filled in from reference TRBV7-3 and TRBJ1-1, reads GAGVSQTPSNKVTEKGKYVELRCDPISGHTALYWYRQSLGQGPEFLIYFQGTGAADDSGLPNDRFFAVRPEGSVSTLKIQRTERGDSAVYLCASSLIGRAEAFFGQGTRLTVV.

This clonotype was picked up many times. The genes are TRBV7-9 and TRBJ1-1; D gene ambiguous. The germline V gene encodes CDR1 SEHNR and CDR2 FQNEAQ (reference sequence). V lost 2 bases to trimming and J lost 6 bases, with 10 bases between them. The CDR3 totals 13 residues. CDR3 residues: CASSLRIVPEAFF. In DNA, the CDR3 is TGTGCCAGCAGCTTAAGGATAGTCCCTGAAGCTTTCTTT.

The chain employs TRBV3-1 and TRBJ1-4; 8 bases fit TRBD1. The CDR3 has 14 residues. Germline V gene sequence: CDR1 LGHDT, CDR2 YNNKEL (reference sequence). The ends lost 6 bases at V and 7 bases at J; junction bases unmatched: 7. CDR3 in amino acids: CASSDRTGREKLFF. For the CDR3, the DNA is TGTGCCAGCAGTGACAGGACAGGGCGTGAAAAACTGTTTTTT.

This clonotype was seen repeatedly, ten times or more. CDR3 protein: CASSLSGASYNEQFF. The CDR3 DNA sequence: TGTGCCAGCAGCTTGAGCGGGGCCTCCTACAATGAGCAGTTCTTC. V usage is TRBV5-8 and J usage is TRBJ2-1; 7 bases align to TRBD2. The CDR3 is 15 residues long. Germline lookup yields CDR1 SGHTS and CDR2 YDEGEE. J was trimmed by 0 bases and V by 1 base; bases with no gene match: 1.

In its sample, this clonotype was seen a few times. The chain uses TRBV5-1 and TRBJ1-2, with TRBD1 matching 7 bases. The CDR3 consists of 14 residues. The V gene end was trimmed by 0 bases and the J gene end by 6 bases; junction bases not matched to a gene: 5. Per the germline V gene, CDR1 is SGHRS and CDR2 is YFSETQ. The CDR3 loop reads CASSLEGAVDGYTF. The CDR3 bases are TGCGCCAGCAGCTTGGAGGGGGCGGTTGATGGCTACACCTTC.

This clonotype has only a few counts. This chain uses TRBV7-2 with TRBJ2-3; D possibly corresponds to TRBD2 (5 bases). This CDR3 spans 14 amino acids. The germline V gene has CDR1 SGHTA and CDR2 FQGNSA. The V end lost 7 bases, the J end lost 2 bases, and 13 bases lay between the germline ends. The CDR3 loop is CASTPSRTTDTQYF. As DNA, the CDR3 is TGTGCCAGCACCCCTAGCCGGACCACAGATACGCAGTATTTT.

This clonotype was recorded a few times. The chain combines TRBV23-1 with TRBJ1-6; D is undetermined. TRBV23-1 counts as an open reading frame of uncertain function. This CDR3 has 15 residues. V lost 8 bases to trimming and J lost 0 bases, with 11 bases between them. The DNA for the CDR3 is TGCGCCAGCGGCGAACGGAGCTCCTATAATTCACCCCTCCACTTT. Its translation: CASGERSSYNSPLHF.

This clonotype was recorded a few times. The chain carries TRBV6-4 and TRBJ2-1; the match to TRBD1 covers 10 bases. This CDR3 has 15 residues. J lost 7 bases, V lost 2 bases, and 5 bases had no gene match. Germline loops: CDR1 MRHNA, CDR2 SNTAGT. CDR3 residues: CASSDGRDRGNEQFF. CDR3 nucleotide sequence: TGTGCCAGCAGTGACGGGCGGGACAGGGGAAATGAGCAGTTCTTC.

This clonotype has only a few counts. This chain connects TRBV7-8 to TRBJ2-7; maybe TRBD2 (6 bases). The CDR3 runs to 14 residues. Between the trimmed V and J ends, which lost 5 bases and 7 bases, there was a span of 18 bases. Germline V gene lookup returns CDR1 SGHVS and CDR2 FQNEAQ. The CDR3 DNA sequence: TGTGCCAGCAGCCCGGGGGAAAGGCTACGGGAGCAGTACTTC. Its translation is CASSPGERLREQYF.

This chain joins TRBV5-1 and TRBJ1-1; perhaps TRBD1 as D (5 bases). The length of the CDR3 is 14 residues. V lost 1 base and J 5 bases, leaving 12 bases between the germline ends. The germline V gene has CDR1 SGHRS and CDR2 YFSETQ. CDR3 in DNA: TGCGCCAGCAGCTTGCGAGGGGTCGGGACTGAAGCTTTCTTT. Residues: CASSLRGVGTEAFF.

The chain employs TRBV23-1 and TRBJ1-1; D remains ambiguous. TRBV23-1 is filed as an ORF, its function uncertain. Trimming cost V 5 bases and J 0 bases, with 7 bases left between them. The CDR3 spans 13 residues. Here the CDR3 reads CASSAQVNTEAFF. DNA of the CDR3: TGCGCCAGCAGTGCCCAGGTGAACACTGAAGCTTTCTTT.

The chain uses TRBV5-1 and TRBJ1-1; D call uncertain. There are 16 residues in the CDR3. Looked up from germline, CDR1 is SGHRS and CDR2 is YFSETQ. Trimming removed 0 bases from V and 10 bases from J, with 22 bases in between. CDR3 coding DNA: TGCGCCAGCAGCTTGGGGAATAGGCAGTCCCTCGAAGGAGCTTTCTTT. This encodes CASSLGNRQSLEGAFF.

The chain couples TRBV15 to TRBJ2-3, with TRBD1 as a possible D gene (5 bases). The CDR3 spans 13 residues. Germline values: CDR1 LNHNV, CDR2 YYDKDF (reference sequence). Trimming took 4 bases from V and 4 from J, leaving 9 bases between them. The CDR3 DNA reads as TGTGCCACCAGCATCAGCAGGGCAGATACGCAGTATTTT. It translates to CATSISRADTQYF.